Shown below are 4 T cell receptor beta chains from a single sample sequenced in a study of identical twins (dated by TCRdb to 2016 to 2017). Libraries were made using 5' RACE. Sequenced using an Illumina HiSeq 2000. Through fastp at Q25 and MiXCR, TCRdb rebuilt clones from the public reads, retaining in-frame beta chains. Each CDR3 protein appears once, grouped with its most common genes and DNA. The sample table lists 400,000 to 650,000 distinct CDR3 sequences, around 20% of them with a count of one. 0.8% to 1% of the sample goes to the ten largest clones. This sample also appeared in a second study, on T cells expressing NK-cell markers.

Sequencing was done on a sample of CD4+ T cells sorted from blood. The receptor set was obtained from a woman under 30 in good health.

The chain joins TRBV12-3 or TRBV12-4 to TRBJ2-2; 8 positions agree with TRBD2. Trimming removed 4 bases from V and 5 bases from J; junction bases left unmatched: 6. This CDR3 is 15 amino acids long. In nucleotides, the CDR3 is TGTGCCAGCAGTTATTACGGGGGGGGGACCGGGGAGCTGTTTTTT. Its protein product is CASSYYGGGTGELFF.

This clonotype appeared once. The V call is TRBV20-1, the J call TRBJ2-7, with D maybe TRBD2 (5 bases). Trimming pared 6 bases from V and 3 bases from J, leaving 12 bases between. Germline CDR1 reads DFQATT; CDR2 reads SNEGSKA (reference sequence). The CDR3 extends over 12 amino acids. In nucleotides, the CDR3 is TGCAGTGCCGGGAAAAACTTCTACGAGCAGTACTTC. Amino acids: CSAGKNFYEQYF.

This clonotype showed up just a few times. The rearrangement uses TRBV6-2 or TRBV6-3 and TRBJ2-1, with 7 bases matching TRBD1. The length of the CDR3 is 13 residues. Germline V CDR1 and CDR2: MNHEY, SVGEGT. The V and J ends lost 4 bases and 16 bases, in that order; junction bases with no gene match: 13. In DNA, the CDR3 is TGTGCCAGCAGTTCCCAGATCTCGGACAGGTTTTTCTTC. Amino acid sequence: CASSSQISDRFFF.

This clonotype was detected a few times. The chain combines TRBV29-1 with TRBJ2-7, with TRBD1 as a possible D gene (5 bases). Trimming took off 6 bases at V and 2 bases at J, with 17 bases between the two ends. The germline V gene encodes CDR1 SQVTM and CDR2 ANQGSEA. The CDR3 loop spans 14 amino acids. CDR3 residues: CSVREVGATYEQYF. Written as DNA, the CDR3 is TGCAGCGTCCGAGAGGTAGGGGCTACCTACGAGCAGTACTTC.